This section outlines one TCR beta chain sequence together with its context. The target antigen is unknown. The PCR made use of 60 Vbeta and 13 Jbeta primers. TCRdb keeps only in-frame clones here, not all; method: immunoSEQ multiplex PCR. The sample has fewer than 200,000 clones, 65% to 90% seen once. The data are from a study of cytomegalovirus exposure and HLA in healthy donors. Study outcomes and limitations: In a later analysis, TCR beta V- and J-gene trimming showed a link to a missense DCLRE1C variant. Across donors, presence/absence analyses took sequencing depth to be roughly uniform. Cytomegalovirus-associated status was assigned to about 180 TCR beta chains.

The CDR3 covers 13 residues. V lost 3 bases to trimming and J lost 4 bases, with 9 bases between them. In germline, CDR1 is ENHRY, CDR2 SYGVKD. The chain recombines TRBV10-3 with TRBJ1-1; a weak D match, TRBD1 (6 bases). Sequencing input: PBMCs. This clonotype was sampled from a human donor in good health. The DNA for the CDR3 is TGTGCCATCAGTGAACAGGGTCCCACTGAAGCTTTCTTT. This gives the protein CAISEQGPTEAFF.